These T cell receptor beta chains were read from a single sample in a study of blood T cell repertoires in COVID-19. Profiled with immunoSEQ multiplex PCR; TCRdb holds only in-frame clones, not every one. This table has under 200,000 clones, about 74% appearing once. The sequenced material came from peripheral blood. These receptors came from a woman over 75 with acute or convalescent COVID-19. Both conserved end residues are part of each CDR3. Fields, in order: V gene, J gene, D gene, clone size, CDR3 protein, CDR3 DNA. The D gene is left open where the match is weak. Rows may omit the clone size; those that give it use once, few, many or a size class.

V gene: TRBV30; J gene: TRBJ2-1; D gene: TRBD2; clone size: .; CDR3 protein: CAWSGTTSYNEQFF; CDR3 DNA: TGTGCCTGGAGCGGGACTACCTCCTACAATGAGCAGTTCTTC
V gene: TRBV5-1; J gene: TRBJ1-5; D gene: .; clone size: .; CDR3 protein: CASSSDGGNQPQHF; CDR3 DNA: TGCGCCAGCAGCTCGGACGGGGGCAATCAGCCCCAGCATTTT
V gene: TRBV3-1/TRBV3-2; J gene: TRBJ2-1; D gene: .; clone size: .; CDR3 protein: CASSAQGGFNEQFF; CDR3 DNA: TGTGCCAGCAGCGCCCAGGGGGGCTTCAATGAGCAGTTCTTC
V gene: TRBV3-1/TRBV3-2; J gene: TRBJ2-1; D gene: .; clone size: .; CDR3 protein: CASSQDTVVNEQFF; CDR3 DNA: TGTGCCAGCAGCCAAGATACGGTAGTCAATGAGCAGTTCTTC
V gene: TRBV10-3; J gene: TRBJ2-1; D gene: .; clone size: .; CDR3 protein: CAIRPGESYNEQFF; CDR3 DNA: TGTGCCATCAGACCAGGGGAATCCTACAATGAGCAGTTCTTC
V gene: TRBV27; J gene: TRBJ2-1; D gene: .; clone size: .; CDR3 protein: CASSFQGPDSYNEQFF; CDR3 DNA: TGTGCCAGCAGTTTCCAGGGGCCCGACTCCTACAATGAGCAGTTCTTC
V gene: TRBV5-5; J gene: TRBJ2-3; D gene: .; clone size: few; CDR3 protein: CASSRGTSASTDTQYF; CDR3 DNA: TGTGCCAGCAGCCGTGGGACTTCCGCTAGCACAGATACGCAGTATTTT
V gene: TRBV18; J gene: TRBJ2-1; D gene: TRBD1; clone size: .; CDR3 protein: CASSPMGQGVGNEQFF; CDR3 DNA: TGTGCCAGCTCACCCATGGGACAGGGGGTAGGCAATGAGCAGTTCTTC
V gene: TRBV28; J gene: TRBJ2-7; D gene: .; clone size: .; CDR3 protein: CASSLGRSYEQYF; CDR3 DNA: TGTGCCAGCAGTTTAGGCAGATCCTACGAGCAGTACTTC
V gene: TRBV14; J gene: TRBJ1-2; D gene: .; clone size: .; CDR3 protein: CASSQGTAFGYTF; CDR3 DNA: TGTGCCAGCAGCCAAGGGACAGCTTTTGGCTACACCTTC
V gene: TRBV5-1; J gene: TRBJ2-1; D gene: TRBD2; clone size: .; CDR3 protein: CASSLGLAGVWNEQFF; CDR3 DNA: TGCGCCAGCAGCCTTGGACTAGCGGGAGTATGGAATGAGCAGTTCTTC
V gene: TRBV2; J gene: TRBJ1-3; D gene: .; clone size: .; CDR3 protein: CASSVIGNTIYF; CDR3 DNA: TGTGCCAGCAGTGTCATCGGGAACACCATATATTTT
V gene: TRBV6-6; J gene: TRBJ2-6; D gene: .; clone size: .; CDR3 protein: CASSLGHPSGANVLTF; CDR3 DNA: TGTGCCAGCAGTTTGGGACACCCCTCTGGGGCCAACGTCCTGACTTTC
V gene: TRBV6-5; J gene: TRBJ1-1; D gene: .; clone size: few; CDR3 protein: CASSPTGGEAFF; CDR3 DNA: TGTGCCAGCAGTCCGACAGGAGGTGAAGCTTTCTTT
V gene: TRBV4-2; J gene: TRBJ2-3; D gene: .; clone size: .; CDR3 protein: CASSQEVISGRTDTQYF; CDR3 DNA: TGTGCCAGCAGCCAAGAGGTCATTAGCGGACGCACAGATACGCAGTATTTT
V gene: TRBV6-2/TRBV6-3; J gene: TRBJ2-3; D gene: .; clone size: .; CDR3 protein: CASSRYRTGSTDTQYF; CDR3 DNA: TGTGCCAGCAGTCGCTACCGAACAGGGAGCACAGATACGCAGTATTTT
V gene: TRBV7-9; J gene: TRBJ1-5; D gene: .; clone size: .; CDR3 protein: CASSRGGGVQPQHF; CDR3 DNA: TGTGCCAGCAGCCGGGGAGGGGGGGTTCAGCCCCAGCATTTT
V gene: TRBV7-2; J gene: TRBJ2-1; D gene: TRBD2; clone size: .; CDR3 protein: CASSLGGLAGAREQFF; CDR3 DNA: TGTGCCAGCAGTTTAGGGGGGCTAGCGGGAGCCAGAGAGCAGTTCTTC
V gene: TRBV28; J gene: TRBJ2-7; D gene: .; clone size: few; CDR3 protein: CASSLGGAPSYEQYF; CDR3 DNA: TGTGCCAGCAGTTTAGGAGGGGCTCCCTCCTACGAGCAGTACTTC
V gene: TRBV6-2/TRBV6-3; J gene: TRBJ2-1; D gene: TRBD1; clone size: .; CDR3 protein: CASSDPGQGIGEQFF; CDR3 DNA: TGTGCCAGCAGCGACCCGGGACAGGGGATCGGCGAGCAGTTCTTC
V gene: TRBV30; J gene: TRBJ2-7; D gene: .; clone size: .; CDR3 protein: CAWSGDGGVYEQYF; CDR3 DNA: TGTGCCTGGAGTGGTGATGGCGGGGTATACGAGCAGTACTTC
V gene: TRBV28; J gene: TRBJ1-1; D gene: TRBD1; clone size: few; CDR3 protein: CASSLLDRDEAFF; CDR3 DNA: TGTGCCAGCAGTTTATTGGACAGGGATGAAGCTTTCTTT